Listed below are T cell receptor beta chains from one sample, sequenced in a study of Ad26.COV2.S vaccination and SARS-CoV-2 variants. TCRdb's copy holds only in-frame clones and misses some; the assay was immunoSEQ multiplex PCR. The sample contains roughly 270,000 clones, over 75% of which appear only once. Source: peripheral blood, taken in a trial of Ad26.COV2.S vaccine versus placebo. The receptors stem from a person aged 18-65 years who received the Ad26.COV2.S COVID-19 vaccine or a placebo. Each CDR3 is given with its conserved first and last residue. D genes are given only for firm matches. Size values are once, few and many counts, or a class for expanded clones, and some rows have none.

D | size | J | V | CDR3 | DNA
- | - | TRBJ1-2 | TRBV4-3 | CASSQDAGPYGYTF | TGCGCCAGCAGCCAAGATGCAGGGCCGTATGGCTACACCTTC
- | - | TRBJ2-3 | TRBV4-1 | CASSQLGGGKTDTQYF | TGCGCCAGCAGCCAGTTGGGAGGGGGCAAGACAGATACGCAGTATTTT
- | - | TRBJ1-3 | TRBV25-1 | CASSAGGGVIGNTIYF | TGTGCCAGCAGTGCCGGAGGAGGGGTCATTGGAAACACCATATATTTT
- | - | TRBJ1-1 | TRBV30 | CAWSKQGYTEAFF | TGTGCCTGGTCGAAGCAGGGGTACACTGAAGCTTTCTTT
- | - | TRBJ1-1 | TRBV5-1 | CASSAGLRGLNTEAFF | TGCGCCAGCAGCGCCGGACTGAGGGGGTTGAACACTGAAGCTTTCTTT
- | - | TRBJ1-1 | TRBV6-2/TRBV6-3 | CASSYSSTGRNTEAFF | TGTGCCAGCAGTTACTCCTCCACGGGGCGGAACACTGAAGCTTTCTTT
- | - | TRBJ1-5 | TRBV19 | CASSPLTTNGNQPQHF | TGTGCCAGTAGCCCATTAACGACAAACGGCAATCAGCCCCAGCATTTT
TRBD2 | - | TRBJ2-1 | TRBV3-1/TRBV3-2 | CASSRPPTSGRGIEQFF | TGTGCCAGCAGCCGGCCGCCGACTAGCGGGAGAGGGATTGAGCAGTTCTTC
TRBD2 | - | TRBJ2-5 | TRBV5-1 | CASSRGSSGGAETQYF | TGCGCCAGCAGCCGCGGTAGTAGCGGGGGGGCGGAGACCCAGTACTTC
TRBD2 | once | TRBJ2-5 | TRBV5-1 | CASKLPGSGAQETQYF | TGCGCCAGCAAACTCCCTGGGAGCGGGGCCCAAGAGACCCAGTACTTC
- | once | TRBJ2-7 | TRBV27 | CASSLWQYSTEQYF | TGTGCCAGCAGTTTATGGCAGTACTCTACGGAGCAGTACTTC
TRBD2 | once | TRBJ2-3 | TRBV24-1 | CATSDPTSGKRDTQYF | TGTGCCACCAGTGACCCGACTAGCGGGAAAAGGGATACGCAGTATTTT
- | few | TRBJ1-1 | TRBV15 | CATSRDLGTRAEAFF | TGTGCCACCAGCAGAGATCTGGGAACTAGGGCTGAAGCTTTCTTT
- | - | TRBJ1-1 | TRBV19 | CASRVSFNTEAFF | TGTGCCAGTAGGGTCAGCTTCAACACTGAAGCTTTCTTT
- | - | TRBJ2-3 | TRBV4-2 | CASSQDRVRTDTQYF | TGTGCCAGCAGCCAAGATCGTGTCCGCACAGATACGCAGTATTTT
- | - | TRBJ1-2 | TRBV27 | CASSFRGRWNYGYTF | TGTGCCAGCAGTTTCCGAGGACGGTGGAACTATGGCTACACCTTC
TRBD2 | - | TRBJ2-7 | TRBV5-6 | CASSLGWRESSYEQYF | TGTGCCAGCAGCTTGGGCTGGCGGGAGAGCTCCTACGAGCAGTACTTC
TRBD1 | - | TRBJ2-7 | TRBV7-2 | CAGSWDRGYEQYF | TGTGCCGGTAGTTGGGACAGGGGCTACGAGCAGTACTTC
- | - | TRBJ2-1 | TRBV10-1 | CASSPNSGGGNEQFF | TGCGCCAGCAGCCCCAACAGCGGAGGAGGCAATGAGCAGTTCTTC
- | - | TRBJ1-1 | TRBV6-2/TRBV6-3 | CASSYFSSVAEAFF | TGTGCCAGCAGTTACTTTTCTTCGGTCGCTGAAGCTTTCTTT
- | - | TRBJ2-7 | TRBV19 | CASSITPGAEQYF | TGTGCCAGTAGTATAACCCCGGGGGCCGAGCAGTACTTC
- | - | TRBJ1-6 | TRBV28 | CASSSIQGWSPLHF | TGTGCCAGCAGTTCCATTCAGGGTTGGTCACCCCTCCACTTT
TRBD1 | - | TRBJ1-1 | TRBV2 | CASKYTGGPTEAFF | TGTGCCAGCAAGTATACAGGGGGCCCGACTGAAGCTTTCTTT
- | - | TRBJ1-4 | TRBV18 | CASSQGATNEKLFF | TGTGCCAGCTCACAGGGAGCAACTAATGAAAAACTGTTTTTT
- | - | TRBJ2-1 | TRBV4-3 | CASSQDGLGGNEQFF | TGCGCCAGCAGCCAAGATGGCCTCGGAGGCAATGAGCAGTTCTTC
TRBD2 | once | TRBJ2-1 | TRBV4-2 | CASSAGGVRNEQFF | TGTGCCAGCAGTGCGGGAGGCGTTAGAAATGAGCAGTTCTTC
TRBD1 | - | TRBJ1-5 | TRBV12-3/TRBV12-4 | CASSVPTGDNQHF | TGTGCCAGCAGTGTACCGACAGGGGATAACCAGCATTTT
TRBD1 | once | TRBJ1-2 | TRBV30 | CAWSAWDRRNYGYTF | TGTGCCTGGAGCGCCTGGGACAGGCGGAACTATGGCTACACCTTC
- | - | TRBJ1-4 | TRBV7-6 | CASSLSGDNEKLFF | TGTGCCAGCAGCTTAAGTGGGGATAATGAAAAACTGTTTTTT
- | - | TRBJ2-5 | TRBV19 | CASSRNGAGAQETQYF | TGTGCCAGCAGCCGCAATGGCGCGGGTGCACAAGAGACCCAGTACTTC
- | - | TRBJ1-2 | TRBV5-5 | CASSPEQWKYGYTF | TGTGCCAGCAGCCCTGAACAGTGGAAATATGGCTACACCTTC
- | - | TRBJ1-2 | TRBV25-1 | CASSTRDRAANYGYTF | TGTGCCAGCAGTACCCGTGACAGAGCAGCTAACTATGGCTACACCTTC
- | - | TRBJ1-2 | TRBV28 | CASSVEDYGYTF | TGTGCCAGCTCTGTAGAAGACTATGGCTACACCTTC
- | - | TRBJ1-5 | TRBV30 | CAWSGGRQQPQHF | TGTGCCTGGAGTGGAGGGAGGCAACAGCCCCAGCATTTT
TRBD1 | once | TRBJ1-2 | TRBV29-1 | CSVTTGQDYGYTF | TGCAGCGTAACGACAGGGCAGGACTATGGCTACACCTTC
TRBD2 | - | TRBJ2-3 | TRBV5-1 | CASSWALAGGFFTDTQYF | TGCGCCAGCAGCTGGGCGCTAGCGGGAGGATTTTTCACAGATACGCAGTATTTT
- | - | TRBJ1-6 | TRBV27 | CASSQSAPGGLNNSPLHF | TGTGCCAGCAGTCAGTCGGCCCCCGGGGGGCTAAATAATTCACCCCTCCACTTT
- | - | TRBJ1-5 | TRBV5-4 | CASSSYPGQNQPQHF | TGTGCCAGCAGCTCATATCCTGGACAGAATCAGCCCCAGCATTTT
TRBD2 | - | TRBJ2-7 | TRBV19 | CASSILGGTVDEQYF | TGTGCCAGTAGTATCCTGGGGGGGACTGTTGACGAGCAGTACTTC
- | - | TRBJ1-2 | TRBV6-1 | CASSEPGAPDYGYTF | TGTGCCAGCAGTGAACCAGGGGCGCCAGACTATGGCTACACCTTC
- | - | TRBJ1-3 | TRBV18 | CASSPDRGKNTIYF | TGTGCCAGCTCACCTGATAGGGGAAAAAACACCATATATTTT
- | once | TRBJ2-3 | TRBV9 | CASSVAPTGGADTQYF | TGTGCCAGCAGCGTAGCCCCGACTGGCGGCGCAGATACGCAGTATTTT
TRBD1 | - | TRBJ1-2 | TRBV30 | CAWSGWDRILNGYTF | TGTGCCTGGAGTGGGTGGGACAGGATTCTAAACGGCTACACCTTC
- | - | TRBJ1-1 | TRBV3-1/TRBV3-2 | CASNHGGMNTEAFF | TGTGCCAGCAACCACGGAGGGATGAACACTGAAGCTTTCTTT
TRBD1 | - | TRBJ1-5 | TRBV19 | CASSPGTAWGQPQHF | TGTGCCAGTAGCCCCGGGACAGCGTGGGGTCAGCCCCAGCATTTT
- | - | TRBJ1-3 | TRBV2 | CASSLGGLLGNTIYF | TGTGCCAGCTCGTTAGGAGGGCTGCTTGGAAACACCATATATTTT
- | - | TRBJ2-1 | TRBV25-1 | CASTKSPEQFF | TGTGCCAGCACCAAGTCCCCTGAGCAGTTCTTC
- | - | TRBJ1-2 | TRBV7-8 | CASSLANTDYGYTF | TGTGCCAGCAGCTTAGCAAATACCGACTATGGCTACACCTTC
- | once | TRBJ1-2 | TRBV11-2 | CASSPYVGIQGYTF | TGTGCCAGCAGCCCTTACGTGGGGATCCAGGGCTACACCTTC
TRBD1 | - | TRBJ2-3 | TRBV27 | CASSRRVRTGPTDTQYF | TGTGCCAGCAGTCGACGTGTAAGGACAGGGCCCACAGATACGCAGTATTTT
TRBD2 | - | TRBJ2-1 | TRBV6-5 | CASRGLATEQFF | TGTGCCAGCAGGGGACTAGCTACTGAGCAGTTCTTC
TRBD1 | - | TRBJ2-5 | TRBV7-6 | CASSYRGPQETQYF | TGTGCCAGCAGCTACAGGGGACCTCAAGAGACCCAGTACTTC
- | - | TRBJ2-2 | TRBV12-3/TRBV12-4 | CASSGDPSGELFF | TGTGCCAGCAGCGGGGACCCATCCGGGGAGCTGTTTTTT
TRBD1 | - | TRBJ1-1 | TRBV2 | CASRRAGGNAEAFF | TGTGCCAGCAGGCGGGCAGGGGGTAACGCTGAAGCTTTCTTT
TRBD1 | once | TRBJ1-1 | TRBV18 | CASSAGTANTEAFF | TGTGCCAGCTCGGCCGGGACAGCGAACACTGAAGCTTTCTTT